This TCR beta chain was documented in a study of control samples from healthy donors and cancer patients. Data came from immunoSEQ multiplex PCR; TCRdb stores just in-frame clones and leaves some out. Of 150,000 or so clones in the sample, roughly 93% were seen once. The CDR3 length is 14 residues. CDR1 is SGHVS and CDR2 is FQNEAQ in the germline V gene. The ends were cut back, 4 bases at V and 0 bases at J, with 10 bases in the middle. The specimen was blood. This TCR derives from a young man in good health. V and J are TRBV7-8 and TRBJ2-7; the D gene is possibly TRBD1 (5 bases). Written as DNA, the CDR3 is TGTGCCAGCAGCTCGACAGAGAGCTCCTACGAGCAGTACTTC. Its protein product is CASSSTESSYEQYF.